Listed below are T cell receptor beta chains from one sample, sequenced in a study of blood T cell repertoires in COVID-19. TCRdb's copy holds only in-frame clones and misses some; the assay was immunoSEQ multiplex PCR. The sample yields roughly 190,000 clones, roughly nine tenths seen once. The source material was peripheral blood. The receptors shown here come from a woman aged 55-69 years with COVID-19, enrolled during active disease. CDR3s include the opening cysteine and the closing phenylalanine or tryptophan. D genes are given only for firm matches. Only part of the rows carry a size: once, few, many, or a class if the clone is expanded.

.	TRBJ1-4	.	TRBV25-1	TGTGCCAGCAGAGCAGTAGGGGCAGGTAATGAAAAACTGTTTTTT	CASRAVGAGNEKLFF
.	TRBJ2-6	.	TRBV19	TGTGCCAGTAGTATTGTACTCCCTGGGGCCAACGTCCTGACTTTC	CASSIVLPGANVLTF
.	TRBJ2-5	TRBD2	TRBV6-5	TGTGCCAGCAGTTACGGGACTAGCGGGCGCCAAGAGACCCAGTACTTC	CASSYGTSGRQETQYF
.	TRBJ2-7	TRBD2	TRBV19	TGTGCCAGTAGCCCGCCTCAGACTAGCGGGAGCGAGCAGTACTTC	CASSPPQTSGSEQYF
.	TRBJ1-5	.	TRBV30	TGTGCCTGGAGTGTACGGGGGAACAATCAGCCCCAGCATTTT	CAWSVRGNNQPQHF
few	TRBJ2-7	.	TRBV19	TGTGCCAGTACTGGGTATCATATGGGGGGGCTTCGATACGAGCAGTACTTC	CASTGYHMGGLRYEQYF
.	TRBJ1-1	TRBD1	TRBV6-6	TGTGCCAGCAGTTTGGACAGGGTGGCCACTGAAGCTTTCTTT	CASSLDRVATEAFF
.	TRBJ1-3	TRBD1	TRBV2	TGTGCCAGCAGTACGGACAGGAGCTCTGGAAACACCATATATTTT	CASSTDRSSGNTIYF
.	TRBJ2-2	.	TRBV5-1	TGCGCCAGCAGCACCCCTCTAGCGAGATTCACCGGGGAGCTGTTTTTT	CASSTPLARFTGELFF
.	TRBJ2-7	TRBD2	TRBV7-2	TGTGCCAGCAGCCTCCAACCTCCGGGACTAGCGGTAACGGAGCAGTACTTC	CASSLQPPGLAVTEQYF
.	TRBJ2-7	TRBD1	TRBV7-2	TGTGCCAGCAGCTTGGTATCCGGGACAGATTACGAGCAGTACTTC	CASSLVSGTDYEQYF
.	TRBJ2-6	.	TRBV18	TGTGCCAGCTCACCACCATCAGTGATCTCTGGGGCCAACGTCCTGACTTTC	CASSPPSVISGANVLTF
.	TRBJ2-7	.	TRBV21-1	TGTGCCAGCAGCAAAGCGGGCAGGGGGTTATCCTACGAGCAGTACTTC	CASSKAGRGLSYEQYF
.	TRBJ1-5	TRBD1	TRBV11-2	TGTGCCAGCAGCTTAGGGACAGGTTACAATCAGCCCCAGCATTTT	CASSLGTGYNQPQHF
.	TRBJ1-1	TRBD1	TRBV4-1	TGCGCCAGCAGCCAAGGTGCACCGGGACAGGGGACTGAAGCTTTCTTT	CASSQGAPGQGTEAFF
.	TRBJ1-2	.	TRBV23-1	TGCGCCAGCAGTCAATCGATGGCAGGGAACTATGGCTACACCTTC	CASSQSMAGNYGYTF
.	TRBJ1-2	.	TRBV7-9	TGTGCCAGCAACCTACCGACAGGTAGTATGGTTCGAGGCTACACCTTC	CASNLPTGSMVRGYTF
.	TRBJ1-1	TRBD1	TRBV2	TGTGCCAGCAGTACCGGGACAGATGCGTCCGAAGCTTTCTTT	CASSTGTDASEAFF
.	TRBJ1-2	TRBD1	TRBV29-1	TGCAGCGGTACAGGGGGAGCTAACTATGGCTACACCTTC	CSGTGGANYGYTF
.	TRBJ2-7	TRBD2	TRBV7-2	TGTGCCAGCAGCTTAGGGACTAGCGGGAGCTACGAGCAGTACTTC	CASSLGTSGSYEQYF
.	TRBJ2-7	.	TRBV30	TGTGCCTGGAGTGTACTAGACGAGCAGTACTTC	CAWSVLDEQYF
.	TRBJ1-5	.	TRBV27	TGTGCCAGCAGTCCCCTCGGCGGTAGCAATCAGCCCCAGCATTTT	CASSPLGGSNQPQHF
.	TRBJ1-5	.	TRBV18	TGTGCCAGCTCAGCTAGCGGTAGCAATCAGCCCCAGCATTTT	CASSASGSNQPQHF
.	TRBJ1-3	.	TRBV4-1	TGCGCCAGCAGCCCCTCCGGGGTGAGAAACACCATATATTTT	CASSPSGVRNTIYF
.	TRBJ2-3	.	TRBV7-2	TGTGCCAGCAGCCTGGACAACACAGATACGCAGTATTTT	CASSLDNTDTQYF
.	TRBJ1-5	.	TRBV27	TGTGCCAGCAGTTCCCCGGGGACAACTATATGCCAGCATTTT	CASSSPGTTICQHF
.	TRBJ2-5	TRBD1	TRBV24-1	TGTGCCACCAGTGATCCCGGGACAGGGGCCCCTTTGGCTGGACAAGAGACCCAGTACTTC	CATSDPGTGAPLAGQETQYF
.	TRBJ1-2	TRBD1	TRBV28	TGTGCCAGCAGTTTAAGTGTCGGAACAGGGGGAACTAACTATGGCTACACCTTC	CASSLSVGTGGTNYGYTF
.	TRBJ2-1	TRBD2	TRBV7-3	TGTGCCAGCAGCTTACCGGGAGGGAACTCCTACAATGAGCAGTTCTTC	CASSLPGGNSYNEQFF
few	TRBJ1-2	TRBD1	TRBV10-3	TGTGCCATCAGCGGGACCGGGACAGGGGGCTTTGCTGGCTACACCTTC	CAISGTGTGGFAGYTF
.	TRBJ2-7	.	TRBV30	TGTGCCTGGAGTGTGAACCCCGGGGTCCCCTACGAGCAGTACTTC	CAWSVNPGVPYEQYF
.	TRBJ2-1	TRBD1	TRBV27	TGTGCCAGCAGTTCGGCGGGGGGACAGGGGAGAAATGAGCAGTTCTTC	CASSSAGGQGRNEQFF
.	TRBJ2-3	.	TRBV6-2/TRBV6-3	TGTGCCAGCAGTCGGGACACCAGTTACACAGATACGCAGTATTTT	CASSRDTSYTDTQYF
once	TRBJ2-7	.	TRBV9	TGTGCCAGCAGCGGACAGGCTTTGTCCGAGCAGTACTTC	CASSGQALSEQYF
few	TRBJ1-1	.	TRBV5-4	TGTGCCAGCAGCGTACAGGGAGAGCCTGAAGCTTTCTTT	CASSVQGEPEAFF
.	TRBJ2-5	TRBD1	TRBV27	TGTGCCAGCAGTCCCCACCTTGTCCGGACAGGGGTAGAGACCCAGTACTTC	CASSPHLVRTGVETQYF
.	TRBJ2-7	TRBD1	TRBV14	TGTGCCAGCAGCCAGTCGGGACAGACCTACGAGCAGTACTTC	CASSQSGQTYEQYF
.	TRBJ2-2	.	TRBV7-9	TGTGCAAAACTGAGGGATGCCGGCGGGGAGCTGTTTTTT	CAKLRDAGGELFF
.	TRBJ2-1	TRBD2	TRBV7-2	TGTGCCACCGCGAGATCACTAGCGGCCAATAATGAGCAGTTCTTC	CATARSLAANNEQFF
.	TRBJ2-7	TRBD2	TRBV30	TGTGCCTGGAGTGTGGGACTATTATCCTACGAGCAGTACTTC	CAWSVGLLSYEQYF
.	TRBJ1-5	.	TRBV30	TGTGCCTGGACCCCAGGTGGGGCTTGGCCCCAAAATCAGCCCCAGCATTTT	CAWTPGGAWPQNQPQHF
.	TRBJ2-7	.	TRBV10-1	TGCGCCAGCAGTCACCAGGGCAGCTACGAGCAGTACTTC	CASSHQGSYEQYF
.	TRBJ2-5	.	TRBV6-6	TGTGCCAGCAGGAACAGCCAAGAGACCCAGTACTTC	CASRNSQETQYF
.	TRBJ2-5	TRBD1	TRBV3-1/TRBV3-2	TGTGCCAGCAGCACCCCCCTGGACAGGGGAGCTCACCTCCCAGAGACCCAGTACTTC	CASSTPLDRGAHLPETQYF
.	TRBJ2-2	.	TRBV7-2	TGTGCCAGCAGCCCCCGGAGCCTCCCAGGGTCGGGGGAGCTGTTTTTT	CASSPRSLPGSGELFF
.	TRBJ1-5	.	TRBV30	TGTGCCTGGAGTGTACCGGGGGGCGGGCAGCCCCAGCATTTT	CAWSVPGGGQPQHF
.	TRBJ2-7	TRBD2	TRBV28	TGTGCCAGCGAGATAGCGGGAGAGGGGGAGCAGTACTTC	CASEIAGEGEQYF
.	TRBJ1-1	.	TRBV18	TGTGCCAGCTCAGGGATAGGGGTTCGCACTGAAGCTTTCTTT	CASSGIGVRTEAFF
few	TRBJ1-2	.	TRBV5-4	TGTGCCAGCAGCATCCCCCCTAGTTTAGATGGCTACACCTTC	CASSIPPSLDGYTF
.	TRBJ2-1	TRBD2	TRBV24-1	TGTGCCACCAGTGACCCGACTAGCGGTGGACGGAATGAGCAGTTCTTC	CATSDPTSGGRNEQFF
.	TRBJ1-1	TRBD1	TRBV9	TGTGCCAGCAGCGTGGGGACAGGGGAGAGGGCTTTCTTT	CASSVGTGERAFF
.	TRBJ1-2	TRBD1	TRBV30	TGTGCCTGGAGTTCACACTTGACAGGGACTAACTATGGCTACACCTTC	CAWSSHLTGTNYGYTF
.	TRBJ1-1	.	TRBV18	TGTGCCAGCTCACCTCAGGGGTTGGCCACTGAAGCTTTCTTT	CASSPQGLATEAFF
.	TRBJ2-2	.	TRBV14	TGTGCCAGCAGCCCCTTCGGGCGGGGGAACACCGGGGAGCTGTTTTTT	CASSPFGRGNTGELFF
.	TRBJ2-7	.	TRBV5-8	TGTGCCAGCGAGGTGTTTACGTTGAGCTCCTACGAGCAGTACTTC	CASEVFTLSSYEQYF
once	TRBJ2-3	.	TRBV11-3	TGTGCCAGCAGCTCGACTAGCACAGATACGCAGTATTTT	CASSSTSTDTQYF
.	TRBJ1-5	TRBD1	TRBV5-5	TGTGCCAGCAGCCTTCGAGCGACAGGGGATCAGCCCCAGCATTTT	CASSLRATGDQPQHF